These 7 T cell receptor beta chains originate from one sample sequenced in a study of cytomegalovirus exposure and HLA in healthy donors. Clones were sequenced by immunoSEQ multiplex PCR, and TCRdb holds only the in-frame ones, with some missing. The sample has roughly 100,000 clones, 86% seen once; the top ten hold approximately 4%. What was sequenced was PBMCs. Receptors were obtained from a woman between 18 and 30 years old in good health and CMV-seropositive.

The chain carries TRBV11-2 and TRBJ2-3, with 8 bases identical to TRBD2. The CDR3 has 17 amino acids. V shed 5 bases and J 1 base; nucleotides not matched to a gene: 11. CDR1 SGHAT and CDR2 FQNNGV come from the germline V gene. CDR3 in amino acids: CASSQPGGAYGTDTQYF. CDR3 in DNA: TGTGCCAGCAGCCAGCCGGGGGGGGCGTATGGCACAGATACGCAGTATTTT. The full variable domain, completed using reference TRBV11-2 and TRBJ2-3, is EAGVAQSPRYKIIEKRQSVAFWCNPISGHATLYWYQQILGQGPKLLIQFQNNGVVDDSQLPKDRFSAERLKGVDSTLKIQPAKLEDSAVYLCASSQPGGAYGTDTQYFGPGTRLTVL.

The rearrangement uses TRBV5-1 and TRBJ2-7; TRBD1 might be the D (5 bases). CDR1 is SGHRS and CDR2 is YFSETQ in the germline V gene. V was cut by 0 bases and J by 6 bases, with 7 bases left in between. The CDR3 is made up of 12 amino acids. The CDR3 DNA sequence: TGCGCCAGCAGCTTGGGGGGCCGCGAGCAGTACTTC. This gives the protein CASSLGGREQYF.

The genes are TRBV7-9 and TRBJ2-2; 10 positions match TRBD2. This CDR3 has 19 residues. J was trimmed by 5 bases and V by 4 bases; bases with no gene match: 16. The germline CDR1 and CDR2 sequences are SEHNR and FQNEAQ (reference sequence). As DNA, the CDR3 is TGTGCCAGCAGCTCAACAAAGGGGGCTAGCGGGAGTTGGACCGGGGAGCTGTTTTTT. This codes for CASSSTKGASGSWTGELFF.

This clone was seen a handful of times. The V gene is TRBV19, the J gene TRBJ1-5, with 7 bases lining up with TRBD1. The junction had 7 bases not matched to a gene; V was cut back by 6 bases and J by 2 bases. This CDR3 is built from 15 residues. Germline V gene data show CDR1 as LNHDA and CDR2 as SQIVND (reference sequence). The chain's CDR3 is CASSSTGNGNQPQHF. The CDR3 DNA sequence: TGTGCCAGTAGCTCGACAGGGAACGGCAATCAGCCCCAGCATTTT.

V is TRBV28 and J is TRBJ1-1; 7 bases align to TRBD1. Germline V lookup: CDR1 MDHEN, CDR2 SYDVKM. The CDR3 consists of 15 residues. With 6 bases clipped from V and 1 base from J, the junction kept 8 bases outside the gene matches. The CDR3 DNA reads TGTGCCAGCAGCTCAAAGGGGGCAGCGAACACTGAAGCTTTCTTT. Protein: CASSSKGAANTEAFF.

The chain links TRBV28 to TRBJ1-4, with D unclear. Germline assignment: CDR1 MDHEN and CDR2 SYDVKM. The CDR3 is 14 residues long. V lost 7 bases and J 0 bases, leaving 9 bases between the germline ends. The CDR3 region is CASTSYATNEKLFF. CDR3 bases: TGTGCCAGCACCTCGTATGCAACTAATGAAAAACTGTTTTTT.

The rearrangement joins TRBV10-2 to TRBJ2-1; possibly TRBD1 for D (5 bases). V lost 6 bases and J lost 2, with 8 bases in between. Germline V gene sequence: CDR1 WSHSY, CDR2 SAAADI. This CDR3 comprises 13 residues. The CDR3 nucleotides read TGCGCCAGCAGGAAGGGGACCTACAATGAGCAGTTCTTC. It specifies CASRKGTYNEQFF.